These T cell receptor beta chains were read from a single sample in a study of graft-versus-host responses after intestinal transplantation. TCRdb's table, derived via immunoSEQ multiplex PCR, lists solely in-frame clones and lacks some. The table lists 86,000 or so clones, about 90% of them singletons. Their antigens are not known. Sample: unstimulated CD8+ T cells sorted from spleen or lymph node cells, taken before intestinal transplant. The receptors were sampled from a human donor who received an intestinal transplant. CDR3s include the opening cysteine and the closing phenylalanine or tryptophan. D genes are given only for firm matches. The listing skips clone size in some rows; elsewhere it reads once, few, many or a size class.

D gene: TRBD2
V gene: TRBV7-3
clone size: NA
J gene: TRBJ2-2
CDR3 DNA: TGTGCCAGCAGCTTAGGACTAGCGGGGGAGACGAACACCGGGGAGCTGTTTTTT
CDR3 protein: CASSLGLAGETNTGELFF

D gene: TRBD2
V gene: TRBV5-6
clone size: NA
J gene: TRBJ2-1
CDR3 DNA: TGTGCCAGCAGCTATTTGACTAGCGGGATTTACAATGAGCAGTTCTTC
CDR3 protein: CASSYLTSGIYNEQFF

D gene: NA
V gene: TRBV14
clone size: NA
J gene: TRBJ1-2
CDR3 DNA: TGTGCCAGCAGCCAGTCGTACAGGAACTATGGCTACACCTTC
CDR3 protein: CASSQSYRNYGYTF

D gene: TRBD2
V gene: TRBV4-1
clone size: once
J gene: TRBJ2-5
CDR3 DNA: TGCGCCAGCAGCCAAGATCAACTAGCGGGAGCGTGGGGGGAGACCCAGTACTTC
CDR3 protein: CASSQDQLAGAWGETQYF

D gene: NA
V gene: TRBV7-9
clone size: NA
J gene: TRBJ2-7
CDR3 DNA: TGTGCCAGCAGCTCCCAGACAGAGCCCTACGAGCAGTACTTC
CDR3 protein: CASSSQTEPYEQYF

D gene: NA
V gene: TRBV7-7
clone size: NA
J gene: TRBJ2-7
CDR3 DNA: TGTGCCAGCAGCTCAACAGGGTCGTACGAGCAGTACTTC
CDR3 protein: CASSSTGSYEQYF

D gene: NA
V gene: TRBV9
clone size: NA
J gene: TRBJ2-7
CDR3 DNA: TGTGCCAGCAGCGTAGCTGAAGGACCCTACGAGCAGTACTTC
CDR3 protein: CASSVAEGPYEQYF

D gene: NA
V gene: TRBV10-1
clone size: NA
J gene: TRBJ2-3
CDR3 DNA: TGCGCCAGCAGTGAGCATTCCGGGACTAGCACAGATACGCAGTATTTT
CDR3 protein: CASSEHSGTSTDTQYF

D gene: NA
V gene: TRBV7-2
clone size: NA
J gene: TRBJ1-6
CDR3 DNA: TGTGCCAGCAGCTTAAACGGGAGTCCACCCCTCCACTTT
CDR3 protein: CASSLNGSPPLHF

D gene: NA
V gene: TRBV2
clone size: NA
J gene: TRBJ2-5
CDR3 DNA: TGTGCCAGCAGTGAATGGCCGGGGGCAGAGACCCAGTACTTC
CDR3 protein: CASSEWPGAETQYF

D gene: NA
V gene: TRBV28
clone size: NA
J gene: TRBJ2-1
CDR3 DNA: TGTGCCAGCATGGGGAATGAGCAGTTCTTC
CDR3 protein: CASMGNEQFF

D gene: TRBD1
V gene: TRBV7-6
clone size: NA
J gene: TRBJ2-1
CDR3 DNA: TGTGCCAGCAGCTTCGGACAGGTAGGAGAGCAGTTCTTC
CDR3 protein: CASSFGQVGEQFF

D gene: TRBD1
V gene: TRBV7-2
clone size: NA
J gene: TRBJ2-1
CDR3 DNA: TGTGCCAGCAGCTTAGAACCAGGGGGCTTCTACAATGAGCAGTTCTTC
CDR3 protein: CASSLEPGGFYNEQFF

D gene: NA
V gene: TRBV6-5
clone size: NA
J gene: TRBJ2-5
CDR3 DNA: TGTGCCAGCAGTGCCACAGGGACTCAAGAGACCCAGTACTTC
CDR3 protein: CASSATGTQETQYF

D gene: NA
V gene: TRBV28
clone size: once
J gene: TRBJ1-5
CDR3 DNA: TGTGCCAGCAGTTTATGGGTTTCGTGGGCGCGGGAGGATTATAGCAATCAGCCCCAGCATTTT
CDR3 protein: CASSLWVSWAREDYSNQPQHF

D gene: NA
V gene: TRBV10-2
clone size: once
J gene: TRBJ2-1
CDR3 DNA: TGCGCCAGCAGTCGCACGGCCAATGAGCAGTTCTTC
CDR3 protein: CASSRTANEQFF

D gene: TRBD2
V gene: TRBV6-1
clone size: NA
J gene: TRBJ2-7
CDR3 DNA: TGTGCCAGCATCATGCTCGCGGGGGCCTACGAGCAGTACTTC
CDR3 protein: CASIMLAGAYEQYF

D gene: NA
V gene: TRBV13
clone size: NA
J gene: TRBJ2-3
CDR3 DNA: TGTGCCAGCAGCTTGGGACTCCTAGCTGCTCCTAGCACAGATACGCAGTATTTT
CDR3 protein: CASSLGLLAAPSTDTQYF

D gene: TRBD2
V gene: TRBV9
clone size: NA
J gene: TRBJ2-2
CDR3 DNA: TGTGCCAGCAGCGTGAGCGGGGGGGCTGACACCGGGGAGCTGTTTTTT
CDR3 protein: CASSVSGGADTGELFF

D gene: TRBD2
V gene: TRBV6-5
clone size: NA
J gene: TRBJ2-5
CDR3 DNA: TGTGCCAGCAGTTGGGGGGGACGAGAGACCCAGTACTTC
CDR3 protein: CASSWGGRETQYF

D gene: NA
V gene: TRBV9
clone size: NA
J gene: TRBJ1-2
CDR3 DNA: TGTGCCAGCAGCGTAGAAAGGTTCACTAACTATGGCTACACCTTC
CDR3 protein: CASSVERFTNYGYTF

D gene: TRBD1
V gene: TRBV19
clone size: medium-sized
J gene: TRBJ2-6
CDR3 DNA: TGTGCCAGTAGTGGGACAGGGGGCTCTGGGGCCAACGTCCTGACTTTC
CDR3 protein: CASSGTGGSGANVLTF

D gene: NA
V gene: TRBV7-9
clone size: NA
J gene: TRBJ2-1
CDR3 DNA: TGTGCCAGCGGGGGTTGGGCGCCGTACAATGAGCAGTTCTTC
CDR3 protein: CASGGWAPYNEQFF

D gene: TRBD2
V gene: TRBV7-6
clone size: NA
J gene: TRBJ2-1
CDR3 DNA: TGTGCCAGCAGTCCATGGGCGGAGTTCGCGGGAGGGCCGGGGTTCTTC
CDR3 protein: CASSPWAEFAGGPGFF

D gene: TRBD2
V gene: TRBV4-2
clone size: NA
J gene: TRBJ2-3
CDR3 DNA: TGTGCCAGCAGCCCCACTAGCGGGAGTAGATCAGATACGCAGTATTTT
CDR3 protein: CASSPTSGSRSDTQYF

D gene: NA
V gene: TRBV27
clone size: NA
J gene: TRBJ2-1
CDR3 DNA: TGTGCCAGCAGTTTATCAGGCTATACGATTTCGGGGAATGAGCAGTTCTTC
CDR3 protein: CASSLSGYTISGNEQFF

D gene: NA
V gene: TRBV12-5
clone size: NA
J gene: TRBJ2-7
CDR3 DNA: TGTGCTAGTGGTTTGGGGGGCTCCTACGAGCAGTACTTC
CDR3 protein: CASGLGGSYEQYF

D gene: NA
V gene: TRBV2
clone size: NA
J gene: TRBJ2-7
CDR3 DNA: TGTGCCAGCAGTGAAACTTTGGGCCCGTCAGACTTCTACGAGCAGTACTTC
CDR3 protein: CASSETLGPSDFYEQYF

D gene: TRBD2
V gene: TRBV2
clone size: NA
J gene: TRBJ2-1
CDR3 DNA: TGTGCCAGCAGTGTCGGCGGGAGTTACAATGAGCAGTTCTTC
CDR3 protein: CASSVGGSYNEQFF

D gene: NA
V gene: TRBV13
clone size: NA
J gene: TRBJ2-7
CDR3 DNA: TGTGCCAGCAGCCCACGGACAGTTAACTCCTACGAGCAGTACTTC
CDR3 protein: CASSPRTVNSYEQYF

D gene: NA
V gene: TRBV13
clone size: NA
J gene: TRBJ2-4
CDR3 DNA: TGTGCCAGCAGCGGGGGGATAGCCAAAAACATTCAGTACTTC
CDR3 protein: CASSGGIAKNIQYF

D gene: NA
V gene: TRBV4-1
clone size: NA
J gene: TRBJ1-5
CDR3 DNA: TGCGCCAGCAGTACAACAGGGAGTCAGCCCCAGCATTTT
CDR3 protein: CASSTTGSQPQHF

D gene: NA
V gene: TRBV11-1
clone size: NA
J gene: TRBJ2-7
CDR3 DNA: TGTGCCAGCAGCCCGGACAGTATTAGGGAGCAGTACTTC
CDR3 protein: CASSPDSIREQYF

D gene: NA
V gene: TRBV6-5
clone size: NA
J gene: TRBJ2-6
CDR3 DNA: TGTGCCAGCAGCTCATCCGCCAGGGCCAACGTCCTGACTTTC
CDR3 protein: CASSSSARANVLTF

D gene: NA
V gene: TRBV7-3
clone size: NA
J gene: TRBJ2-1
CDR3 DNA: TGTGCCAGCAGTCCCGGACTTTCCTCCTACAATGAGCAGTTCTTC
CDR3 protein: CASSPGLSSYNEQFF

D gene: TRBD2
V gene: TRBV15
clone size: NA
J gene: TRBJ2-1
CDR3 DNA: TGTGCCACCAGCAGAGATCTCGGCGGGGGGGAGCAGTTCTTC
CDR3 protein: CATSRDLGGGEQFF

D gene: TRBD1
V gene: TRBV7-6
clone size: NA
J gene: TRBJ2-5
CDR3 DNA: TGTGCCAGCAGCGTGTCCGGGACAGGGGGCAGTGAGACCCAGTACTTC
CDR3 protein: CASSVSGTGGSETQYF

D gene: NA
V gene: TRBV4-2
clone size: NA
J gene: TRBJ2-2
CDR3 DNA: TGTGCCAGCAGCCAAGATCCGGCGGGGGAGCTGTTTTTT
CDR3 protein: CASSQDPAGELFF

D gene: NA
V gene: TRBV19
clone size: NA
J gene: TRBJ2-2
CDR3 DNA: TGTGCCAGTAGTACCCCAAACACCGGGGAGCTGTTTTTT
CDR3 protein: CASSTPNTGELFF

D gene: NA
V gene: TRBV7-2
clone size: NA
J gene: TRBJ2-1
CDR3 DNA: TGTGCCAGCAGCGCCGTAGGGGCTCCCTACAATGAGCAGTTCTTC
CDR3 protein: CASSAVGAPYNEQFF

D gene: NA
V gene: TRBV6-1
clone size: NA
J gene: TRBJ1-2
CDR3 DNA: TGTGCCAGCAGTGAAGGACAACTCCTCTATGGCTACACCTTC
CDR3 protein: CASSEGQLLYGYTF

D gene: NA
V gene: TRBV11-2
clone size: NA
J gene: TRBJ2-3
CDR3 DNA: TGTGCCAGCAGCTTAGAGGGGGCTTTAACAGATACGCAGTATTTT
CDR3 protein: CASSLEGALTDTQYF

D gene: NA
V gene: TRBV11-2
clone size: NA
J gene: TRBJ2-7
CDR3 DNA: TGTGCCAGCAGCTTAGAGTCAGGGCTTACCTACGAGCAGTACTTC
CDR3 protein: CASSLESGLTYEQYF

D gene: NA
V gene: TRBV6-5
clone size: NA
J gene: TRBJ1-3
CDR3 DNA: TGTGCCAGCAGTTACGGTGCGGGGGTTGGAAACACCATATATTTT
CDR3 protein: CASSYGAGVGNTIYF

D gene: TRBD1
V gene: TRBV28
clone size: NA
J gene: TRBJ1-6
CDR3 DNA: TGTGCCAGCAATTACGACAGGGGGCGAGATAATTCACCCCTCCACTTT
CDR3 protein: CASNYDRGRDNSPLHF

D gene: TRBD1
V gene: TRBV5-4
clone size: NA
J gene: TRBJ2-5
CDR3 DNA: TGTGCCAGCAGAGTACAGGGGGCGCAAGAGACCCAGTACTTC
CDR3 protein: CASRVQGAQETQYF

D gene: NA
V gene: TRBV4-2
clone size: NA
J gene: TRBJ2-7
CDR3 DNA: TGTGCCAGCAGCCAAGGATCCGGACTTAGCTCCTACGAGCAGTACTTC
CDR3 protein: CASSQGSGLSSYEQYF

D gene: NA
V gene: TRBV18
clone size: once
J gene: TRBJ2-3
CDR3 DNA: TGTGCCAGCTCACCAAGCCGTTATCCTAGCACAGATACGCAGTATTTT
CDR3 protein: CASSPSRYPSTDTQYF

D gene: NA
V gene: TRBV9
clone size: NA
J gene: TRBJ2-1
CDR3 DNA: TGTGCCAGCAGCGTATCGAGAGGACCCTACAATGAGCAGTTCTTC
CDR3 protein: CASSVSRGPYNEQFF

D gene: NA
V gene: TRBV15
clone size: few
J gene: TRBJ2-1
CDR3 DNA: TGTGCCACCAGCAGAGGGACGCTACAAAGCTCCTACAATGAGCAGTTCTTC
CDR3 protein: CATSRGTLQSSYNEQFF

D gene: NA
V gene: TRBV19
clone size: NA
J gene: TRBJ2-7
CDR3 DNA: TGTGCCAGTAGCCCCGGGGGCGACTACGAGCAGTACTTC
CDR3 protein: CASSPGGDYEQYF

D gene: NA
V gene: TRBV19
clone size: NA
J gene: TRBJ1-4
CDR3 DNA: TGTGCCAGTAGTGAGGACCGCGCAACTAATGAAAAACTGTTTTTT
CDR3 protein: CASSEDRATNEKLFF

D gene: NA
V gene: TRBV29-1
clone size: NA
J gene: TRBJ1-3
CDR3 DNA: TGCAGCATCACGGACGGACCCTCTGGAAACACCATATATTTT
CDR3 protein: CSITDGPSGNTIYF

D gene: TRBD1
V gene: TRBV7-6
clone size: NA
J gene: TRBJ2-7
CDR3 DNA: TGTGCCAGCAGCGGACAGGGTTTCGATGATGGCGAGCAGTACTTC
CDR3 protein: CASSGQGFDDGEQYF

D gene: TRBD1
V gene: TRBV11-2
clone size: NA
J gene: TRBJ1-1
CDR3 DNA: TGTGCCAGCAGCCACCCCGGGGACAGGCCGAACACTGAAGCTTTCTTT
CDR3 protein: CASSHPGDRPNTEAFF

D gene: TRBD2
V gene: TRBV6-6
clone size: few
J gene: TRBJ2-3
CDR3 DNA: TGTGCCAGCATCCAGGGGCCTAGCGGGAACACAGATACGCAGTATTTT
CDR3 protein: CASIQGPSGNTDTQYF

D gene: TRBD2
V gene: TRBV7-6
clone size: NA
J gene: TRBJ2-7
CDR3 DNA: TGTGCCAGCAGCCCAGGGACTAGCGGCTCCTACGAGCAGTACTTC
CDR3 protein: CASSPGTSGSYEQYF

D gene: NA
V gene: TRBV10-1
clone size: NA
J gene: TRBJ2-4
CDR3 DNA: TGCGCCAGCAGTGAGTCGCCCGGCCGGGGTTACATTCAGTACTTC
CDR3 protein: CASSESPGRGYIQYF

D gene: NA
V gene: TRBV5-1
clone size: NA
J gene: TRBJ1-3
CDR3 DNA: TGCGCCAGCAGCTTGTTAGGCTCGCCGATCTTGCCCTCTGGAAACACCATATATTTT
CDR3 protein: CASSLLGSPILPSGNTIYF

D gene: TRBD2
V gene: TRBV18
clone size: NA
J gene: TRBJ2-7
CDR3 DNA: TGTGCCAGCACCACCTGGGAGCGGGAGGGGGCCTACGAGCAGTACTTC
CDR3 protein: CASTTWEREGAYEQYF